These T cell receptor beta chains were read from a single sample in a study of blood T cell repertoires in COVID-19. The table came from immunoSEQ multiplex PCR; TCRdb's copy has only in-frame clones and leaves some out. The sample holds some 370,000 clones; roughly four fifths are singletons and the top ten take around 5%. Sequencing was carried out using PBMCs or T cells enriched from blood (not recorded which). Receptors were obtained from a woman aged 50 to 65 who had recovered from COVID-19. The CDR3 runs from the conserved cysteine through the conserved F or W. Each record gives: D gene, clone size, V gene, J gene, CDR3 DNA, CDR3 protein. The D gene is left open where the match is weak. Clone size appears in some rows only: once, few, many, or a class for an expanded clone.

D: -; size: -; V: TRBV6-6; J: TRBJ1-4; DNA: TGTGCCAGCAGTTTTGCTGAGGCAGGGCTGTTTTTT; CDR3: CASSFAEAGLFF
D: TRBD1; size: -; V: TRBV3-1/TRBV3-2; J: TRBJ2-5; DNA: TGTGCCAGCAGCCAAGTTGGCGGGGGACAGGGGACCCAGTACTTC; CDR3: CASSQVGGGQGTQYF
D: -; size: -; V: TRBV30; J: TRBJ1-1; DNA: TGTGCCTGGGGAAGGGGGGGAGACGCAACTGAAGCTTTCTTT; CDR3: CAWGRGGDATEAFF
D: TRBD1; size: -; V: TRBV10-3; J: TRBJ2-3; DNA: TGTGCCATCAGAGGTCGGGACAGTTGGGGCACAGATACGCAGTATTTT; CDR3: CAIRGRDSWGTDTQYF
D: -; size: -; V: TRBV19; J: TRBJ1-5; DNA: TGTGCCAGTAGTCACCCCGCGGCCGAGCGGGGTAGCAATCAGCCCCAGCATTTT; CDR3: CASSHPAAERGSNQPQHF
D: -; size: -; V: TRBV15; J: TRBJ2-7; DNA: TGTGCCACCAGCAGAGACCTAGCCTACGAGCAGTACTTC; CDR3: CATSRDLAYEQYF
D: -; size: -; V: TRBV11-2; J: TRBJ1-5; DNA: TGTGCCAGCAGCCCCGGGGGTCAGCCCCAGCATTTT; CDR3: CASSPGGQPQHF
D: TRBD1; size: -; V: TRBV6-1; J: TRBJ1-1; DNA: TGTGCCAGCAGTGAAGCCGGACAGGGGGCATTTACTGAAGCTTTCTTT; CDR3: CASSEAGQGAFTEAFF
D: TRBD2; size: -; V: TRBV27; J: TRBJ2-7; DNA: TGTGCCAGCAGTTACCAGACTAGCGGGGGGCCCTACGAGCAGTACTTC; CDR3: CASSYQTSGGPYEQYF
D: TRBD1; size: -; V: TRBV11-3; J: TRBJ1-1; DNA: TGTGCCAGCAGCTTCCAAACAGGGGATAGCACTGAAGCTTTCTTT; CDR3: CASSFQTGDSTEAFF
D: -; size: -; V: TRBV29-1; J: TRBJ1-1; DNA: TGCAGCGTTTCAGCGAGGGAGGGGAACACTGAAGCTTTCTTT; CDR3: CSVSAREGNTEAFF
D: -; size: few; V: TRBV30; J: TRBJ1-1; DNA: TGTGCCTGGAGGGACCGAGGGACTGAAGCTTTCTTT; CDR3: CAWRDRGTEAFF